This T cell receptor (beta chain) emerged from a study of blood T cell repertoires in COVID-19. At the level of the study: Sites in the United States, Italy and Spain provided acute and convalescent COVID-19 samples. T cells, B-cell-depleted T cells, or PBMCs provided the cDNA or gDNA that served as material.

Per the authors' pipeline: Reference gene primer amplification yielded estimated nucleated cell counts. This table comes from immunoSEQ multiplex PCR, and its TCRdb copy is limited to in-frame clones, with some not included. Clonal size and the V and J genes are those of that table, whereas D and trimming came from the DNA. The sample gives some 69,000 clones, roughly 79% of which show up once; about 20% is in the top ten. The CDR3 is 13 amino acids. The V gene lost 1 base and the J gene lost 4 bases, with 6 bases spanning the gap. This sequence originates from a woman in her 70s with acute or convalescent COVID-19. The rearrangement links TRBV5-7 to TRBJ1-5; D may be TRBD1 (5 bases). TRBV5-7 is recorded as an ORF, its role being uncertain. The sequenced sample consisted of peripheral blood. For the CDR3, the DNA is TGTGCCAGCAGCTTGCAGGGTAATCAGCCCCAGCATTTT. It translates to CASSLQGNQPQHF.